The clone carrying this TCR beta chain is a singleton in its sample. Antigen unknown. This record comes from a study of cytomegalovirus exposure and HLA in healthy donors. Study-level information: There were some 380 genotyped donors. Of these, 81% fell in the genetic ancestry cluster associated with self-reported Caucasian donors. General study findings and limits: Some V segments (TRBV6-2 and TRBV6-3 among them) were excluded as indistinguishable. Per published accounts, TCR beta sequences correctly predicted the HLA-A and HLA-B alleles of most subjects.

PCR primers comprised 60 Vbeta and 13 Jbeta primers. Using immunoSEQ multiplex PCR, the repertoire was profiled, and TCRdb retains in-frame clones only, with some absent. The sample holds approximately 100,000 clones, about 81% seen once. This CDR3 contains 14 residues. The V segment lost 3 bases and the J segment 7 bases; nucleotides outside the gene matches: 7. Germline values: CDR1 SGDLS, CDR2 YYNGEE. The source of this sequence is a man between 35 and 55 years old in good health and CMV-seronegative. Sequenced input: PBMCs. The chain has TRBV9 and TRBJ1-2; TRBD1 aligns across 9 bases. DNA for the CDR3: TGTGCCAGCAGCGCAACACAGGGGGCGCTTGGCTACACCTTC. Amino acid sequence: CASSATQGALGYTF.